The 5 T cell receptor beta chains given below trace back to one sample, sequenced in a study of cytomegalovirus exposure and HLA in healthy donors. Primers for the PCR totalled 60 Vbeta and 13 Jbeta. Generated by immunoSEQ multiplex PCR, the TCRdb table keeps only in-frame clones and is missing some. This sample's table has around 70,000 clones. Specimen: PBMCs. Receptors originate from a boy aged 5-17 years in good health and CMV-seronegative.

On this clone itself: This CDR3 is also generated by other DNA sequences in the sample. This sequence joins TRBV29-1 and TRBJ1-1; weak D call: TRBD1 (5 bases). Germline values: CDR1 SQVTM, CDR2 ANQGSEA. The CDR3 extends over 12 amino acids. V lost 5 bases to trimming and J lost 1 base, with 8 bases between them. The CDR3, as DNA: TGCAGCGTTACAGACAGGAACACTGAAGCTTTCTTT. The encoded protein is CSVTDRNTEAFF.

The rearrangement links TRBV30 to TRBJ2-7; perhaps TRBD2 as D (5 bases). Germline CDR1 is GTSNPN and CDR2 is SVGIG (reference sequence). The V end was cut by 2 bases, the J end by 5 bases, with 16 bases between. This CDR3 has 14 amino acids. The CDR3 loop reads CAWSLGLADDEQYF. Here the CDR3 DNA reads TGTGCCTGGAGTCTCGGGCTAGCTGACGACGAGCAGTACTTC.

This sequence joins TRBV14 and TRBJ2-7; TRBD2 matches at 12 bases. The CDR3 contains 16 residues. V shed 4 bases and J 7 bases; nucleotides not matched to a gene: 11. Germline CDR1 and CDR2: SGHDN and FVKESK. The DNA of the CDR3 is TGTGCCAGCAGCCGGGGAACCCTAGCGGGAGGGCGAGAGCAGTACTTC. It codes for CASSRGTLAGGREQYF.

The CDR3 sequence: CASSLGTGNTGELFF. The CDR3 region has the DNA TGCGCCAGCAGCCTCGGGACAGGGAACACCGGGGAGCTGTTTTTT. The V call is TRBV4-3, the J call TRBJ2-2, with 8 bases identical to TRBD1. Trimming took 4 bases from V and 1 from J; bases not matched to a gene: 2. There are 15 residues in the CDR3. The germline V gene has CDR1 LGHNA and CDR2 YSLEER.

The rearrangement links TRBV30 to TRBJ2-2; a weak D match, TRBD1 (6 bases). Germline assignment: CDR1 GTSNPN and CDR2 SVGIG (reference sequence). The CDR3 spans 17 residues. V dropped 3 bases and J dropped 0 bases, with 17 bases sitting between them. CDR3 DNA sequence: TGTGCCTGGAGGCTTGGGCGGACAGTAACGAACACCGGGGAGCTGTTTTTT. Translating it yields CAWRLGRTVTNTGELFF.